The present entry profiles one T cell receptor beta chain with its context. The source of the sample is a study of cytomegalovirus exposure and HLA in healthy donors. The PCR used 60 Vbeta and 13 Jbeta primers. The assay was immunoSEQ multiplex PCR, and TCRdb's table has in-frame clones only and misses some. This table has 70,000 to 80,000 clones, roughly four fifths appearing once. The CDR3 spans 18 residues. In germline, CDR1 is SGDLS, CDR2 YYNGEE. With V trimmed by 4 bases and J by 4 bases, 13 bases remained unmatched. This sequence was found in a man aged 18 to 30 in good health and CMV-seronegative. Input material: PBMCs. The genes are TRBV9 and TRBJ2-3, with 12 bases matching TRBD2. CDR3 nucleotides: TGTGCCAGCAGCTCCACCTTAAGGACTAGCGGGGTGTCAGATACGCAGTATTTT. It is translated as CASSSTLRTSGVSDTQYF.